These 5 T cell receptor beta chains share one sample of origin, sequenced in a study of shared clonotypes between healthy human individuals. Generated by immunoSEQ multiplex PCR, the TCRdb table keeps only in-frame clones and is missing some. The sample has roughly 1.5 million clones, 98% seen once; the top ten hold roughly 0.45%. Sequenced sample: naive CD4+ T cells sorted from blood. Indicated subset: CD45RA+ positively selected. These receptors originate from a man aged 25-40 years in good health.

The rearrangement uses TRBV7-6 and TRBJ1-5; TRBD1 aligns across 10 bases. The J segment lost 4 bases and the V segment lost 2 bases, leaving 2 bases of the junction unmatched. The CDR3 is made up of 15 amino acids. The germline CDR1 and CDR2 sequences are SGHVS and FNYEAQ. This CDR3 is CASSLRQGANQPQHF. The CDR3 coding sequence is TGTGCCAGCAGCTTACGACAGGGGGCTAATCAGCCCCAGCATTTT.

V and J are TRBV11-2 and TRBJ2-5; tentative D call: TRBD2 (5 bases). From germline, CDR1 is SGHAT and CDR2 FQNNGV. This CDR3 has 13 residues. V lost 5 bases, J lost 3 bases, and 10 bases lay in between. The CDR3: CASSPGLEETQYF. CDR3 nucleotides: TGTGCCAGCAGCCCCGGACTGGAAGAGACCCAGTACTTC.

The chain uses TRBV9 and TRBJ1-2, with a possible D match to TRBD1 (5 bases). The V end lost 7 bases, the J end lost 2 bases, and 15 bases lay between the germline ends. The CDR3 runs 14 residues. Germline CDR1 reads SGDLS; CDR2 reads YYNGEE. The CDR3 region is CASAGGIRNYGYTF. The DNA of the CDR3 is TGTGCCAGCGCTGGGGGGATTCGGAACTATGGCTACACCTTC.

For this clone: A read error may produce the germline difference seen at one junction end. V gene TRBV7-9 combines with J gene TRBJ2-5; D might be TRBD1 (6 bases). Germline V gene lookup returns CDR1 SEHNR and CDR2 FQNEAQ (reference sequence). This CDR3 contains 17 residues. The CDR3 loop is CASSFFPLRTGQATQYF. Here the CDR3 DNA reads TGTGCCAGCAGCTTCTTCCCCCTACGGACGGGACAAGCGACCCAGTACTTC.

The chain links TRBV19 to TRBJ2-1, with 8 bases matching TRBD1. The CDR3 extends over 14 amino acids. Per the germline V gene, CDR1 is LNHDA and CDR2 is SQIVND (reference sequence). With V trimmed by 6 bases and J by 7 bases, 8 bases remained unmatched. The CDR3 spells CASRADRVGNEQFF. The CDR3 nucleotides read TGTGCCAGTAGGGCGGACAGGGTGGGAAATGAGCAGTTCTTC.